The clone carrying this T cell receptor beta chain came up once. Antigen unknown. The sample originates from a study of cytotoxic CD8 clonotypes in ibrutinib-treated CLL. Study-wide points: Baseline clonality was higher than in age-matched healthy donors and moved in step with circulating CD8+ T-cell counts.

Germline CDR1 MDHEN, CDR2 SYDVKM. Trimming cost V 7 bases and J 0 bases, with 12 bases left between them. This CDR3 has 14 amino acids. This table comes from immunoSEQ multiplex PCR, and its TCRdb copy is limited to in-frame clones, with some not included. The top ten hold around 30% of the sample, which has 130,000 or so clones, roughly 77% seen once. The sequencing here drew on PBMCs, taken after 12 months of ibrutinib treatment. The TCR comes from a human donor with chronic lymphocytic leukemia. The chain is built from TRBV28 and TRBJ1-2, with a tentative D call TRBD1 (5 bases). The CDR3 loop reads CASTPGGANYGYTF. The CDR3 DNA follows: TGTGCCAGCACCCCGGGGGGGGCTAACTATGGCTACACCTTC.